A selection of T cell receptor beta chains follows, all from one sample in a study of technical replicates of blood from several donors. TCRdb's table, derived via immunoSEQ multiplex PCR, lists solely in-frame clones and lacks some. Of under 65,000 clones listed, about 96% were seen once; the top ten hold about 0.41%. The sample comprised T cells isolated from PBMCs. Source of these receptors: a human donor in good health. Both conserved end residues are trimmed from each CDR3. D genes are given only for firm matches.

D gene	J gene	V gene	CDR3 protein
-	TRBJ2-7	TRBV7-2	ASSPRLQYEQY
-	TRBJ2-1	TRBV10-3	ATYSGERQQF
TRBD1	TRBJ2-3	TRBV7-8	ASSRTGETQY
-	TRBJ2-7	TRBV30	AWSVGTPYEQY
-	TRBJ1-4	TRBV7-2	ASSFESGHITTNEKLF
TRBD1	TRBJ1-1	TRBV28	ASSPDRGRRNTEAF
-	TRBJ1-1	TRBV6-6	ASSRALLEAF
TRBD2	TRBJ2-7	TRBV4-2	ASSQVLSGLAASYEQY
TRBD2	TRBJ2-5	TRBV7-9	ASSLGPRESTETQY
TRBD1	TRBJ1-2	TRBV11-2	ASSLETGRYGYT
TRBD1	TRBJ1-2	TRBV29-1	SVEDVTGFVSDGYT
TRBD1	TRBJ1-2	TRBV11-2	ASSGTGNYGYT
-	TRBJ1-1	TRBV30	AWGHGNTEAF
TRBD1	TRBJ1-5	TRBV2	ASSVGQGHQPQH
TRBD1	TRBJ1-1	TRBV9	ASSSGTGSNTEAF
-	TRBJ2-7	TRBV14	ASSPQGLSTYEQY
-	TRBJ1-2	TRBV21-1	ASSSSPGTGHRYGYT
TRBD1	TRBJ1-3	TRBV6-6	ASSDTQGAGNTIY
TRBD2	TRBJ2-7	TRBV7-2	ASSFWGRAYEQY
-	TRBJ1-2	TRBV19	ASSIDSWGDNYGYT
-	TRBJ2-7	TRBV27	ASSYQGYEQY
TRBD1	TRBJ2-5	TRBV5-1	ASSWAGTGVSRETQY
TRBD1	TRBJ1-1	TRBV5-1	ASSYAQTGTGEAF
TRBD1	TRBJ1-2	TRBV5-4	ASSLEWDRELDGYT
-	TRBJ2-5	TRBV4-2	ASSPRLLETQY
-	TRBJ1-1	TRBV4-3	ASSHRGETEAF
TRBD1	TRBJ2-7	TRBV5-1	ASSPGQGAIEQY
TRBD1	TRBJ2-7	TRBV28	ASSTTGASSYEQY
-	TRBJ2-7	TRBV11-2	ASSLVTTYEQY
-	TRBJ1-1	TRBV6-1	ASRRGSVTEAF
-	TRBJ2-1	TRBV6-1	ASSESAGAYNEQF
-	TRBJ2-5	TRBV5-6	ASGRGGRTFGETQY
-	TRBJ2-4	TRBV7-2	ASSLAFLGDQY
-	TRBJ2-4	TRBV28	ASSNIVLAKNIQY
TRBD1	TRBJ1-3	TRBV11-2	ASSRDRGHTIY
-	TRBJ1-3	TRBV4-3	ASSQEGGSGNTIY
-	TRBJ1-4	TRBV14	ASSPGQISTNEKLF
-	TRBJ2-5	TRBV7-2	ASSLMGRGETQY
-	TRBJ1-5	TRBV13	ASSLRGDPKSQH